This T cell receptor (beta chain) was sequenced in a study of shared clonotypes between healthy human individuals. With regard to this clone: Its cognate antigen is unknown. Additional DNA sequences in this sample encode the identical CDR3.

Findings of the study overall: On the whole, naive subsets had larger estimated richness than memory subsets had. Approximately 5.3% was the fraction of naive CD4 clonotypes found shared across a few donors. In having few donors, the study represented limited genetic and exposure-history diversity.

Using immunoSEQ multiplex PCR, the repertoire was profiled, and TCRdb retains in-frame clones only, with some absent. This table holds fewer than 2.5 million clones, roughly 93% found once. Looked up from germline, CDR1 is SNHLY and CDR2 is FYNNEI. Trimming removed 4 bases at V and 1 base at J, with 7 bases between. This CDR3 region has 13 residues. The receptor comes from a man between 18 and 35 years old in good health. Some clones in this sample may be carry-over from other donors' samples. This chain links TRBV2 with TRBJ1-1; no reliable D call. Specimen: naive CD4+ T cells from PBMCs. The subset was: CD45RA+ positively selected. For the CDR3, the DNA is TGTGCCAGCAGTGTAGGTGGGAACACTGAAGCTTTCTTT. This encodes CASSVGGNTEAFF.